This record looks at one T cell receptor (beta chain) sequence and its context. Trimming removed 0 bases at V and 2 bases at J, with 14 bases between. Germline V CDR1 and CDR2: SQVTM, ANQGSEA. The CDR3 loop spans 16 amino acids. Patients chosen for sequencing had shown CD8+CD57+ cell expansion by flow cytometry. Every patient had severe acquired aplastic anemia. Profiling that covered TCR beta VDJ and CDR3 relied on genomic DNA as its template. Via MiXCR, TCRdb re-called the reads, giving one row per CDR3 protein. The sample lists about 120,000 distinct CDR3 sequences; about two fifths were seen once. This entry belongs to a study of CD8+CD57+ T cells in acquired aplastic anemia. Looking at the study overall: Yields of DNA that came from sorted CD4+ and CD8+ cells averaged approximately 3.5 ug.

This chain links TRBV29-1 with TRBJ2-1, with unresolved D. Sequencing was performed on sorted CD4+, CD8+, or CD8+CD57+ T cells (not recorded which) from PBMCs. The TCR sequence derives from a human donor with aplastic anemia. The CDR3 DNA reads TGCAGCGTTGAAGATTACCAGGTCAACGCCTACAATGAGCAGTTCTTC. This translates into CSVEDYQVNAYNEQFF.